This T cell receptor (beta chain) was retrieved from a study of Graves' ophthalmopathy and Graves' hyperthyroidism. The authors amplified TCR beta CDR3 regions from RNA transcripts. HTBI primers were employed in first-round RT-PCR, then a second-round multiplex PCR followed. TCRdb itself ran the multiplex PCR reads through MiXCR, one entry per CDR3 protein. There are 560,000 or so distinct CDR3 sequences in the sample; under 45% occur only once, and about 4.2% lies in the top ten. The CDR3 runs 15 residues. Germline V gene sequence: CDR1 SGHTA, CDR2 FQGTGA. Germline trimming cut 1 base from V and 4 bases from J; bases unmatched to any gene: 6. This clonotype has at least ten counts.

The source is an adult man with Graves' hyperthyroidism. V usage is TRBV7-3 and J usage is TRBJ2-7, with 8 positions matching TRBD2. The sample consisted of peripheral blood or thyroid tissue (not recorded which). The DNA of the CDR3 is TGTGCCAGCAGCTTAAGCCCCGGGGGGGGGTACGAGCAGTACTTC. The encoded protein is CASSLSPGGGYEQYF.